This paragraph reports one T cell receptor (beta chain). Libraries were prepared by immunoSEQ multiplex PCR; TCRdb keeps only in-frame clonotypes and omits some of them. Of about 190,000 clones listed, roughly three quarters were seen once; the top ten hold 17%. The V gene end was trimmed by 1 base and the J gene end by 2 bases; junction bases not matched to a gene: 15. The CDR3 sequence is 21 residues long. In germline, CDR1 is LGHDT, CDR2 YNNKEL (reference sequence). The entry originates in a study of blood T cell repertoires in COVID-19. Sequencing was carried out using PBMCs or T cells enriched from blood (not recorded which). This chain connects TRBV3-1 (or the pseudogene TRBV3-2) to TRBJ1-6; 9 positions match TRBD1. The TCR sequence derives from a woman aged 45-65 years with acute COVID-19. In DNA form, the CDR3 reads TGTGCCAGCAGCCAAGTGGGACAGGGTGTGGGGGAGGTCGCCTATAATTCACCCCTCCACTTT. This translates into CASSQVGQGVGEVAYNSPLHF.